Listed below are T cell receptor beta chains from one sample, sequenced in a study of T cell repertoires in cytomegalovirus infection. TCRdb ran MiXCR on the reads and lists one entry per CDR3 protein. The sample includes under 850,000 distinct CDR3 sequences, about a third seen only once; the top ten take under 3.5%. Sequencing was performed on PBMCs. The receptors come from a human donor in good health (CMV status not recorded). Some clones in this sample may be carry-over from other donors' samples. Both conserved end residues are part of each CDR3. A D gene is named only where the DNA matches it firmly. Clone size appears in some rows only: once, few, many, or a class for an expanded clone.

J: TRBJ2-1; size: .; D: TRBD2; V: TRBV6-1; DNA: TGTGCCAGCAATCCCCCCATGGGACTAGCGGGGGATGAGCAGTTCTTC; CDR3: CASNPPMGLAGDEQFF
J: TRBJ2-5; size: .; D: .; V: TRBV3-1; DNA: TGTGCCAGCAGCCAAGAATGGACGGTAGAGACCCAGTACTTC; CDR3: CASSQEWTVETQYF
J: TRBJ1-2; size: .; D: TRBD1; V: TRBV29-1; DNA: TGCAGCGTCCTACGTCAGGGGGCTGGTGGCTACACCTTC; CDR3: CSVLRQGAGGYTF
J: TRBJ1-1; size: many; D: .; V: TRBV7-9; DNA: TGTGCCAGCAGCTTAGTTGGAATGAACACTGAAGCTTTCTTT; CDR3: CASSLVGMNTEAFF
J: TRBJ2-5; size: .; D: TRBD2; V: TRBV10-3; DNA: TGTACCATCAGTGATTGGACTAGCGGGGAAGAGACCCAGTACTTC; CDR3: CTISDWTSGEETQYF
J: TRBJ2-3; size: many; D: TRBD1; V: TRBV5-6; DNA: TGTGCCAGCAGCTCCGGGACAGTAACTAGCACAGATACGCAGTATTTT; CDR3: CASSSGTVTSTDTQYF
J: TRBJ1-2; size: .; D: .; V: TRBV19; DNA: TGTGCCAGTACTGGATTCAGCCCCATGGGGGGCAGATCCTATGGCTACACCTTC; CDR3: CASTGFSPMGGRSYGYTF
J: TRBJ2-7; size: .; D: TRBD2; V: TRBV29-1; DNA: TGCAGCGTTGAAGATCGTGGGGGGGCCTACGAGCAGTACTTC; CDR3: CSVEDRGGAYEQYF
J: TRBJ2-2; size: .; D: TRBD2; V: TRBV20-1; DNA: TGCAGTGCTAGAGGGTTAGCGGGTGCCACCGGGGAGCTGTTTTTT; CDR3: CSARGLAGATGELFF
J: TRBJ2-1; size: .; D: TRBD2; V: TRBV11-2; DNA: TGTGCCAGCAGCGGGGGACTAGCGGGAGGGCTGGATGAGCAGTTCTTC; CDR3: CASSGGLAGGLDEQFF
J: TRBJ1-2; size: few; D: .; V: TRBV28; DNA: TGTGCCAGCAGTCCCCCCCCTTACTATGGCTACACCTTC; CDR3: CASSPPPYYGYTF
J: TRBJ2-7; size: few; D: TRBD2; V: TRBV5-5; DNA: TGTGCCAGCAGCTCCCGGGGGGGTAGCGGGAGTTACGAGCAGTACTTC; CDR3: CASSSRGGSGSYEQYF
J: TRBJ1-6; size: .; D: .; V: TRBV28; DNA: TGTGACAGCAGCCGCTCAGGGTGGTCAGATTCACCCCTACACTTT; CDR3: CDSSRSGWSDSPLHF
J: TRBJ1-5; size: few; D: TRBD1; V: TRBV7-9; DNA: TGTGCCAGCAGCTTAGACGGGACAGGGGGCGGACAGCCCCAGCATTTT; CDR3: CASSLDGTGGGQPQHF
J: TRBJ2-7; size: few; D: .; V: TRBV28; DNA: TGTGCCAGCAGTTTTCGTAGCGGAACTACTACGAGGCAGTACTTC; CDR3: CASSFRSGTTTRQYF
J: TRBJ1-5; size: few; D: TRBD1; V: TRBV2; DNA: TGTGCCAGCAGTGAATCGGACAGGATTCAGCCCCAGCATTTT; CDR3: CASSESDRIQPQHF
J: TRBJ2-1; size: .; D: .; V: TRBV11-3; DNA: TGTGCCAGCAGCTCTACAGGGTCTTACAATGAGCAGTTCTTC; CDR3: CASSSTGSYNEQFF
J: TRBJ1-5; size: .; D: .; V: TRBV12-3/TRBV12-4; DNA: TGTGCCAGCAGTTTATCAGAGTGGAATCAGCCCCAGCATTTT; CDR3: CASSLSEWNQPQHF
J: TRBJ2-3; size: many; D: TRBD2; V: TRBV4-1; DNA: TGCGCCAGCAGCCAAGAGTGGCTAGCGGTAGAGGATCCGCAGTATTTT; CDR3: CASSQEWLAVEDPQYF
J: TRBJ2-1; size: few; D: TRBD2; V: TRBV20-1; DNA: TGCAGTGCTAGGAAGATAGCGGGGGTTTCCTACAATGAGCAGTTCTTC; CDR3: CSARKIAGVSYNEQFF
J: TRBJ1-4; size: .; D: TRBD1; V: TRBV20-1; DNA: TGCAGTGCTAGATACAGGGGAAATGAAAAACTGTTTTTT; CDR3: CSARYRGNEKLFF
J: TRBJ2-1; size: once; D: TRBD2; V: TRBV6-5; DNA: TGTTCCAGCAGCATATCTAGCGGGAGAGAGAATGAGCAGTTCTTC; CDR3: CSSSISSGRENEQFF
J: TRBJ2-3; size: .; D: TRBD2; V: TRBV20-1; DNA: TGCAGTGCTAGGGAACGGGGGGGCACAGATACGCAGTATTTT; CDR3: CSARERGGTDTQYF
J: TRBJ2-1; size: few; D: .; V: TRBV28; DNA: TGTGCCAGCACCGGGACTTTCGAGCAGTTCTTC; CDR3: CASTGTFEQFF
J: TRBJ2-1; size: few; D: .; V: TRBV7-2; DNA: TGTGCCAGCAGCTTAAGTAGGGGGAGAAATGAGCAGTTCTTC; CDR3: CASSLSRGRNEQFF
J: TRBJ1-1; size: .; D: .; V: TRBV20-1; DNA: TGCAGTCGTAACAGGCCCCCTGAAGCTTTCTTT; CDR3: CSRNRPPEAFF
J: TRBJ2-7; size: .; D: .; V: TRBV27; DNA: TGTGCCAGCACTATAAGGTCGTCAGGGCCCCCTTACGAGCAGTACTTC; CDR3: CASTIRSSGPPYEQYF
J: TRBJ1-5; size: .; D: TRBD1; V: TRBV29-1; DNA: TGCAGCGGGTCGCATTCTCGACAGGGCGATCAGCCCCAGCATTTT; CDR3: CSGSHSRQGDQPQHF
J: TRBJ1-5; size: few; D: .; V: TRBV28; DNA: TGTGCCAGCAGCCCCAGGGGCCCAGGTCAGCCCCAGCATTTT; CDR3: CASSPRGPGQPQHF
J: TRBJ1-3; size: .; D: .; V: TRBV11-2; DNA: TGTGCCAGCAGTGAAAATCTCTTCTCTGGAAACACCATATATTTT; CDR3: CASSENLFSGNTIYF
J: TRBJ2-3; size: .; D: .; V: TRBV24-1; DNA: TGTGCCACCAGTGACCGAGGACAGACGCCCACAGATACGCAGTATTTT; CDR3: CATSDRGQTPTDTQYF
J: TRBJ2-7; size: few; D: .; V: TRBV5-5; DNA: TGTGCCAGCAGCTTGATTACAGGGAGGGCCCACGAGCAGTACTTC; CDR3: CASSLITGRAHEQYF
J: TRBJ2-7; size: few; D: .; V: TRBV12-3/TRBV12-4; DNA: TGTGCCAGCAGCCCCCGGACGAGCTCCTACGAGCAGTACTTC; CDR3: CASSPRTSSYEQYF
J: TRBJ1-6; size: many; D: .; V: TRBV7-3; DNA: TGTGCCAGCAGCTTAACTGGGGGCTGGGATTCACCCCTCCACTTT; CDR3: CASSLTGGWDSPLHF
J: TRBJ2-3; size: few; D: .; V: TRBV4-1; DNA: TGCGCCAGCAGCCATCGAGAAACCACAGATACGCAGTATTTT; CDR3: CASSHRETTDTQYF
J: TRBJ2-7; size: few; D: TRBD1; V: TRBV7-6; DNA: TGTGCCAGCAGCGCCGGACAGGGAACCTACGAGCAGTACTTC; CDR3: CASSAGQGTYEQYF
J: TRBJ1-1; size: .; D: .; V: TRBV30; DNA: TGTGCCTGGACGGGGGCCACTGAAGCTTTCTTT; CDR3: CAWTGATEAFF